This T cell receptor (beta chain) was documented in a study of early stage breast cancer tumors. General observations from the study: Tumors had about 2.5-fold higher T cell density and higher clonality than adjacent normal breast tissue. In most of the 16 patients, blood comparison separated tumor from normal breast. Unsorted bulk genomic DNA sequencing lacked pairing and functional marker data. Most shared enriched TCRB sequences were commonly generated ones.

The length of the CDR3 is 14 residues. With 6 bases removed from V and 0 bases from J, the gap between germline ends came to 8 bases. The germline gives CDR1 KGHSH, CDR2 LQKENI. A word on this clone: Its antigen is not identified.

Using immunoSEQ multiplex PCR, the repertoire was profiled, and TCRdb retains in-frame clones only, with some absent. The sample has around 40,000 clones; about 73% are singletons. The sequencing sample was made of blood. This TCR was sampled from a person in their fifties with breast cancer. The chain uses TRBV18 and TRBJ1-4, with D hard to call. The CDR3 coding sequence is TGTGCCAGCTCGGCCGGGACAACTAATGAAAAACTGTTTTTT. This translates into CASSAGTTNEKLFF.